This section outlines one T cell receptor (beta chain) sequence together with its context. CDR3 length equals 14 residues. The V and J ends lost 1 base and 4 bases, in that order; junction bases with no gene match: 4. Per germline, CDR1 MNHEY and CDR2 SVGAGI. This specimen comes from a study of cytomegalovirus exposure and HLA in healthy donors. The primer mix had 60 Vbeta and 13 Jbeta primers. The protocol was immunoSEQ multiplex PCR, while the TCRdb copy is restricted to in-frame clones and leaves out a portion. The repertoire holds over 120,000 clones, about 74% seen once, with roughly 4.5% in the top ten.

The sequence was obtained from a man aged 18 to 29 in good health and CMV-seropositive. The rearrangement joins TRBV6-5 to TRBJ2-7; 7 bases match TRBD1. Source material: PBMCs. CDR3 residues: CASSYLRQGYEQYF. The CDR3 DNA follows: TGTGCCAGCAGTTACTTGAGACAGGGTTACGAGCAGTACTTC.